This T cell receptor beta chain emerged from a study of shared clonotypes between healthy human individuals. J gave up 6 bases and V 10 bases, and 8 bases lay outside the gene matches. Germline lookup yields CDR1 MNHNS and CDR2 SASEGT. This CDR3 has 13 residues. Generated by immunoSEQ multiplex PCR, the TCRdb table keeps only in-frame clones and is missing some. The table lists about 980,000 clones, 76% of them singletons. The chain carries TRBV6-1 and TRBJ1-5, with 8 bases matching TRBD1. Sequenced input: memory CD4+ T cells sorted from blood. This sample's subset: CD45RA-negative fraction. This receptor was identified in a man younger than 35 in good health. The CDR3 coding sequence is TGTGCCACCGCCCAGGGGGCGGGTCAGCCCCAGCATTTT. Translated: CATAQGAGQPQHF.